The rows below give T cell receptor beta chains drawn from one sample of a study of cytomegalovirus exposure and HLA in healthy donors. Here immunoSEQ multiplex PCR was the method, and the copy in TCRdb shows in-frame clones only, minus some. The sample contains about 160,000 clones, 76% of which appear only once. Sequenced material: PBMCs. These receptor sequences come from a man in his 60s in good health and CMV-seronegative. CDR3s include the opening cysteine and the closing phenylalanine or tryptophan. D genes are given only for firm matches. Expanded clones get a size class; other rows say once, few or many, or leave the size out.

>TRBV7-3|TRBD1|NA|TRBJ1-1
TGTGCCAGCAGCTTGACAGGGGGAGTGGTAAGGCCCTCGGTGGCTTTCTTT
CASSLTGGVVRPSVAFF
>TRBV19|NA|NA|TRBJ2-7
NA
CASTSGQGSYEQYF
>TRBV28|NA|NA|TRBJ1-2
TGTGCTGAGTGGGGGCGCGACTATGGCTACACCTTC
CAEWGRDYGYTF
>TRBV5-1|TRBD2|NA|TRBJ2-7
TGCGCCAGCAGCCCGGGACTAGCCACCGCCGACGAGCAGTACTTC
CASSPGLATADEQYF
>TRBV19|TRBD1|NA|TRBJ1-5
TGTGCCAGTAGTGCGAGGGACAGGGGGCGTCTGGGGAATCAGCCCCAGCATTTT
CASSARDRGRLGNQPQHF
>TRBV7-2|TRBD2|few|TRBJ2-7
TGTGCCAGCGAAGCGGGGGGGTTCTCCTACGAGCAGTACTTC
CASEAGGFSYEQYF
>TRBV7-9|TRBD1|NA|TRBJ2-3
TGTGCCAGCAGCGCGAACAGGGGATCCACAGATACGCAGTATTTT
CASSANRGSTDTQYF
>TRBV10-1|TRBD2|NA|TRBJ2-3
TGCGCCAGCAGCGAAATAGCGGGCCGGGGAACAGATACGCAGTATTTT
CASSEIAGRGTDTQYF
>TRBV29-1|TRBD1|NA|TRBJ1-3
TGCAGCGCGGGACAGCGGAGCTCTGGAAACACCATATATTTT
CSAGQRSSGNTIYF
>TRBV7-9|NA|once|TRBJ2-7
TGTGCCAGCAGCCGTGAGGGGACATTCCACGAGCAGTACTTC
CASSREGTFHEQYF
>TRBV5-1|NA|NA|TRBJ2-7
TGCGCCAGCAGCTTGACAGGGCAACTAACCTACGAGCAGTACTTC
CASSLTGQLTYEQYF
>TRBV4-2|TRBD2|few|TRBJ2-3
TGTGCCAGCAGCCCTAGCGGGGGGGCCACAGATACGCAGTATTTT
CASSPSGGATDTQYF
>TRBV5-1|TRBD1|once|TRBJ2-5
TGCGCCAGCAGCTTAGGGACAGACAGGGGGACCCAGTACTTC
CASSLGTDRGTQYF
>TRBV19|NA|NA|TRBJ1-5
TGTGCCAGTAGTATTTCCCTATCAGGCAAGGTGCATTTT
CASSISLSGKVHF
>TRBV28|TRBD1|NA|TRBJ1-3
TGTGCCAGCAGTTCAGCAGGGGGCTCTGGAAACACCATATATTTT
CASSSAGGSGNTIYF
>TRBV4-3|NA|few|TRBJ2-7
TGCGCCAGCTCTGGAGGAGTCGGCTCCTACGAGCAGTACTTC
CASSGGVGSYEQYF
>TRBV7-2|NA|NA|TRBJ2-7
TGTGCCAGCAGCTTAGAGCGTATTTACTACGAGCAGTACTTC
CASSLERIYYEQYF
>TRBV27|TRBD2|once|TRBJ2-5
TGTGCCAGCAGTCCAGGGACTAGCGGAACCCAAGAGACCCAGTACTTC
CASSPGTSGTQETQYF
>TRBV9|TRBD2|NA|TRBJ2-1
TGTGCCAGCAGCGTAGGCGGGAGAATGAATGAGCAGTTCTTC
CASSVGGRMNEQFF
>TRBV7-3|NA|NA|TRBJ2-2
TGTGCCAGCAGCCTACAGGGTGTGGACACCGGGGAGCTGTTTTTT
CASSLQGVDTGELFF
>TRBV4-3|TRBD1|NA|TRBJ2-7
TGCGCCAGCAGCCAAGATCTATTTGCGGGACAGGGTTCGAGCGAGCAGTACTTC
CASSQDLFAGQGSSEQYF
>TRBV5-6|NA|NA|TRBJ2-7
TGTGCCAGCAGCTTGCTGGCAGCCTACGAGCAGTACTTC
CASSLLAAYEQYF
>TRBV7-9|TRBD1|NA|TRBJ2-1
TGTGCCAGCAGCTTAGGACAGGGGGGCAATGAGCAGTTCTTC
CASSLGQGGNEQFF
>TRBV11-2|NA|NA|TRBJ2-5
TGTGCCAGCAGCATTAAAGAGACCCAGTACTTC
CASSIKETQYF
>TRBV7-2|NA|NA|TRBJ2-7
TGTGCCAGCAGCCCCAGGACGGGGTCCTACGAGCAGTACTTC
CASSPRTGSYEQYF
>TRBV29-1|NA|few|TRBJ1-1
TGCAGCGTTGAAGGGACTGCCAACACTGAAGCTTTCTTT
CSVEGTANTEAFF
>TRBV6-5|TRBD2|NA|TRBJ2-3
TGTGCCAGCCGGAGCGGGGGGGGGACAGATACGCAGTATTTT
CASRSGGGTDTQYF
>TRBV5-4|NA|NA|TRBJ2-2
TGTGCCAGCAGCTTGGTCAGGGACACCGGGGAGCTGTTTTTT
CASSLVRDTGELFF
>TRBV30|NA|NA|TRBJ2-5
TGTGCCTGGAGTGTACACCGGGGGAATAGAGAGACCCAGTACTTC
CAWSVHRGNRETQYF
>TRBV7-2|NA|few|TRBJ1-4
TGTGCCAGCAGCTTAGAGCTTTTCGAAAAACTGTTTTTT
CASSLELFEKLFF
>TRBV18|NA|NA|TRBJ2-7
TGTGCCAGCTCACCACTGGACACCTACGAGCAGTACTTC
CASSPLDTYEQYF
>TRBV27|NA|NA|TRBJ2-7
TGTGCCAGCACTACTAGCCGTGGGGGAGAGGGCCACGAGCAGTACTTC
CASTTSRGGEGHEQYF
>TRBV12-5|TRBD2|few|TRBJ2-7
TGTGCTAGTGGTTTGGGGAGCGGGAGGAATCTCTACGAGCAGTACTTC
CASGLGSGRNLYEQYF
>TRBV10-3|TRBD1|NA|TRBJ1-2
TGTGCCATCAGCGGACAGGTAGCTAACTATGGCTACACCTTC
CAISGQVANYGYTF
>TRBV6-5|NA|NA|TRBJ1-1
TGTGCCAGCAGCCTACAGGGTGGTTCCACTGAAGCTTTCTTT
CASSLQGGSTEAFF
>TRBV7-9|NA|NA|TRBJ2-2
TGTGCCAGCAGGTCCTCCCCAGGACAGCCGAACACCGGGGAGCTGTTTTTT
CASRSSPGQPNTGELFF
>TRBV9|NA|NA|TRBJ2-1
TGTGCCAGCAGCGTCGGTTACTCCTACAATGAGCAGTTCTTC
CASSVGYSYNEQFF
>TRBV19|NA|NA|TRBJ2-3
TGTGCCAGTAGTATTATGGCGGGGAAAGGGCAGCCCCAGTATTTT
CASSIMAGKGQPQYF
>TRBV7-9|NA|NA|TRBJ2-7
TGTGCCAGCAGCCGCTTCCAGCCGAGCGGAACACCACGGATCCTGGAGCAGTACTTC
CASSRFQPSGTPRILEQYF
>TRBV6-5|TRBD1|once|TRBJ1-1
TGTGCCAGCAGTTCAAAGACAGGGACCGGCACTGAAGCTTTCTTT
CASSSKTGTGTEAFF
>TRBV19|TRBD1|NA|TRBJ2-2
TGTGCCAGTAACTTAGGGACAGGGCTAGCCGGGGAGCTGTTTTTT
CASNLGTGLAGELFF
>TRBV28|NA|NA|TRBJ2-3
TGTGCCAGCAGTTCGAGTGCAGATACGCAGTATTTT
CASSSSADTQYF
>TRBV23-1|NA|NA|TRBJ2-7
TGCGCCAGCAGTCAACCTTGCAGGCCAAGGTCCTACGAGCAGTACTTC
CASSQPCRPRSYEQYF
>TRBV9|NA|NA|TRBJ2-7
TGTGCCAGCAGCGTTTCCGGGACACGAGGATACGAGCAGTACTTC
CASSVSGTRGYEQYF
>TRBV27|NA|NA|TRBJ1-3
TGTGCCAGCAGTTCATCCGGGCGGGGCCTTCCTGGAAACACCATATATTTT
CASSSSGRGLPGNTIYF
>TRBV5-4|TRBD1|NA|TRBJ2-1
TGTGCCAGCAGCGACAGGGTCCACAATGAGCAGTTCTTC
CASSDRVHNEQFF
>TRBV6-1|NA|few|TRBJ2-7
TGTGCCAGCAGTTGGATAGCTCAGAGCGGTTACGAGCAGTACTTC
CASSWIAQSGYEQYF
>TRBV29-1|NA|NA|TRBJ1-1
TGCAGCGTACCGGGGGAGGGGGGTAAAGCTTTCTTT
CSVPGEGGKAFF
>TRBV28|TRBD2|NA|TRBJ2-7
TGTGCCAGCAGTTTAACGGGAGGCCCGACCCTCTACGAGCAGTACTTC
CASSLTGGPTLYEQYF
>TRBV5-1|TRBD1|once|TRBJ2-3
TGCGCCAGCAGCTTGGAGGGACAGGGGACGACAGATACGCAGTATTTT
CASSLEGQGTTDTQYF
>TRBV20-1|NA|many|TRBJ2-2
TGCAGTGCCCAGGGTCCCGGGGAGCTGTTTTTT
CSAQGPGELFF
>TRBV19|NA|few|TRBJ2-3
TGTGCCAGTAGTATCACGGGACTAGATACGCAGTATTTT
CASSITGLDTQYF
>TRBV15|TRBD1|NA|TRBJ2-1
TGTGCCACCAGCAGGATGACAGGGGCAAGAATAGATGAGCAGTTCTTC
CATSRMTGARIDEQFF
>TRBV29-1|NA|NA|TRBJ2-3
TGCAGCGTCGGGATACAGACTAGCACAGATACGCAGTATTTT
CSVGIQTSTDTQYF